The 17 T cell receptor beta chains below come from one sample, sequenced in a study of Ad26.COV2.S vaccination and SARS-CoV-2 variants. Clones were read by immunoSEQ multiplex PCR, and TCRdb kept only the in-frame ones, dropping some. The table lists just over 350,000 clones, approximately 84% of them singletons, with around 3.3% in the top ten. Treatment specified: roughly 18 received Ad26.COV2.S at low or high dose, single or two shots; about 5 received placebo; per-sample allocation not given. On day 63 after the first injection, vaccine and placebo recipients gave samples. The starting material was peripheral blood, obtained in a trial of Ad26.COV2.S vaccine versus placebo. All receptors derive from a person aged 18-60 years who received the Ad26.COV2.S COVID-19 vaccine or a placebo.

V and J are TRBV18 and TRBJ2-7, with D possibly TRBD2 on 6 matching bases. The V end lost 2 bases, the J end lost 2 bases, and 10 bases lay between the germline ends. This CDR3 has 14 amino acids. The V gene's germline CDR1 is KGHSH and CDR2 LQKENI. The CDR3 is CASSPTRGTYEQYF. CDR3 bases: TGTGCCAGCTCACCAACCCGGGGGACCTACGAGCAGTACTTC.

The chain joins TRBV10-2 to TRBJ2-7, with no clear D. V was shortened by 4 bases and J by 0 bases, with 10 bases between the two germline ends. CDR3 length: 14 amino acids. Germline values: CDR1 WSHSY, CDR2 SAAADI. The CDR3 DNA is TGCGCCAGCAGTGGTTTTGACGACTCCTACGAGCAGTACTTC. This gives the protein CASSGFDDSYEQYF.

V and J are TRBV29-1 and TRBJ1-1, with D perhaps matching TRBD1 (6 bases). The germline V gene has CDR1 SQVTM and CDR2 ANQGSEA. Trimming removed 7 bases at V and 4 bases at J, with 16 bases between. The CDR3 has 13 amino acids. CDR3: CSAAKGGGTEAFF. The CDR3, as DNA: TGCAGCGCGGCAAAGGGAGGGGGCACTGAAGCTTTCTTT.

As regards this clone: Additional DNA sequences in this sample encode the identical CDR3. The V gene is TRBV7-2, the J gene TRBJ1-5; D is ambiguous. The CDR3 is made up of 13 amino acids. Germline loops: CDR1 SGHTA, CDR2 FQGNSA. The V and J ends lost 1 base and 5 bases respectively, with 6 bases between them. DNA for the CDR3: TGTGCCAGCAGCTTAGGTAGGGATCAGCCCCAGCATTTT. Protein: CASSLGRDQPQHF.

This clone was seen once. The chain is built from TRBV28 and TRBJ1-1, with D perhaps matching TRBD1 (6 bases). Trimming pared 10 bases from V and 11 bases from J, leaving 14 bases between. Germline V gives CDR1 MDHEN, CDR2 SYDVKM. The CDR3 runs to 10 residues. DNA of the CDR3: TGTGCCACCTTCACAGGGAGGGCTTTCTTT. This encodes CATFTGRAFF.

This clone has only one observation. This rearrangement joins TRBV4-3 to TRBJ2-7; D is perhaps TRBD2 (6 bases). The germline CDR1 and CDR2 sequences are LGHNA and YSLEER. The V and J ends lost 1 base and 1 base respectively, with 11 bases between them. The CDR3 loop spans 15 amino acids. The CDR3 region is CASSQVGGLSYEQYF. Written as DNA, the CDR3 is TGCGCCAGCAGCCAAGTTGGGGGACTTTCCTACGAGCAGTACTTC.

The chain combines TRBV10-3 with TRBJ2-3; 8 bases fit TRBD2. Germline-derived CDR1 and CDR2 are ENHRY and SYGVKD. J lost 4 bases, V lost 3 bases, and 12 bases had no gene match. The CDR3 is 17 amino acids. The CDR3: CAISDDLRTSPADTQYF. CDR3 sequence (DNA): TGTGCCATCAGTGACGATCTTAGGACTAGCCCCGCAGATACGCAGTATTTT.

This clone was recorded only once. The rearrangement joins TRBV28 to TRBJ2-2; 8 bases fit TRBD1. This CDR3 spans 14 amino acids. Germline V gives CDR1 MDHEN, CDR2 SYDVKM. J was trimmed by 1 base and V by 6 bases; bases with no gene match: 1. As DNA, the CDR3 is TGTGCCAGCAGAGGGACAGGGAACACCGGGGAGCTGTTTTTT. Amino acid sequence: CASRGTGNTGELFF. The variable domain in full, with the rest retrieved from reference TRBV28 and TRBJ2-2, is DVKVTQSSRYLVKRTGEKVFLECVQDMDHENMFWYRQDPGLGLRLIYFSYDVKMKEKGDIPEGYSVSREKKERFSLILESASTNQTSMYLCASRGTGNTGELFFGEGSRLTVL.

V is TRBV18 and J is TRBJ1-2; D perhaps matches TRBD1 (6 bases). Germline V lookup: CDR1 KGHSH, CDR2 LQKENI. V was pared by 2 bases and J by 2 bases, with 9 bases between. The CDR3 has 14 amino acids. CDR3 region: CASSPRQDNYGYTF. CDR3 nucleotides: TGTGCCAGCTCACCAAGACAGGACAACTATGGCTACACCTTC.

This clone showed up just once. The chain uses TRBV7-2 and TRBJ1-2; D may be TRBD1 (5 bases). Trimming cost V 3 bases and J 6 bases, with 11 bases left between them. The CDR3 has 13 amino acids. The germline gives CDR1 SGHTA, CDR2 FQGNSA. The CDR3 here is CASSFGTPNGYTF. The DNA for the CDR3 is TGTGCCAGCAGCTTCGGGACCCCAAATGGCTACACCTTC. The full variable domain, in which reference TRBV7-2 and TRBJ1-2 provide the parts outside the CDR3, is GAGVSQSPSNKVTEKGKDVELRCDPISGHTALYWYRQSLGQGLEFLIYFQGNSAPDKSGLPSDRFSAERTGGSVSTLTIQRTQQEDSAVYLCASSFGTPNGYTFGSGTRLTVV.

This sequence joins TRBV9 and TRBJ1-4; TRBD1 might be the D (6 bases). Per germline, CDR1 SGDLS and CDR2 YYNGEE. CDR3 length: 14 residues. V was trimmed by 2 bases and J by 4 bases, leaving 9 bases between them. CDR3 in amino acids: CASSVPDSNEKLFF. In nucleotides, the CDR3 is TGTGCCAGCAGCGTGCCGGACAGTAATGAAAAACTGTTTTTT.

The gene calls are TRBV5-6 and TRBJ1-1; 9 nucleotides align to TRBD1. V was pared by 3 bases and J by 5 bases, with 2 bases of the junction left unmatched. CDR1 and CDR2 (germline): SGHDT, YYEEEE. This CDR3 is 13 amino acids long. The CDR3 region is CASSWDRDTEAFF. The CDR3 DNA sequence: TGTGCCAGCAGCTGGGACAGGGATACTGAAGCTTTCTTT.

The chain carries TRBV12-5 and TRBJ1-1; 7 bases align to TRBD1. J was trimmed by 5 bases and V by 7 bases; bases with no gene match: 13. CDR3 size: 15 residues. In germline, CDR1 is LGHNT, CDR2 FRNRAP. The CDR3 region is CASDIRQGGETEAFF. The CDR3 DNA reads as TGTGCTAGTGACATCCGACAGGGCGGTGAGACTGAAGCTTTCTTT.

The chain couples TRBV7-2 to TRBJ1-1; D possibly corresponds to TRBD1 (6 bases). Trimming stripped 4 bases from V and 1 base from J, with 13 bases between. This CDR3 region has 15 residues. Germline values: CDR1 SGHTA, CDR2 FQGNSA. As DNA, the CDR3 is TGTGCCAGCAGCTATCGACCGGGACAGAACACTGAAGCTTTCTTT. Amino acids: CASSYRPGQNTEAFF.

The rearrangement links TRBV6-2 or TRBV6-3 to TRBJ2-7; D possibly corresponds to TRBD1 (5 bases). Trimming left V 2 bases short and J 0 bases short, with 20 bases between. The length of the CDR3 is 18 residues. CDR1 and CDR2 (germline): MNHEY, SVGEGT. CDR3 DNA: TGTGCCAGCAGTTACCCCTTAGACAGCTCTTATTTCTCCTACGAGCAGTACTTC. Its translation: CASSYPLDSSYFSYEQYF.

The chain has TRBV5-1 and TRBJ2-4; 9 nucleotides match TRBD1. Germline lookup yields CDR1 SGHRS and CDR2 YFSETQ. CDR3 size: 15 residues. With V trimmed by 4 bases and J by 6 bases, 8 bases remained unmatched. The CDR3 region has the DNA TGCGCCAGCAGCGGGGGGACAGGGAACTTAAACATTCAGTACTTC. The encoded protein is CASSGGTGNLNIQYF. Complete variable domain (other parts from reference TRBV5-1 and TRBJ2-4): KAGVTQTPRYLIKTRGQQVTLSCSPISGHRSVSWYQQTPGQGLQFLFEYFSETQRNKGNFPGRFSGRQFSNSRSEMNVSTLELGDSALYLCASSGGTGNLNIQYFGAGTRLSVL.

The V call is TRBV6-5, the J call TRBJ1-4, with D perhaps matching TRBD1 (5 bases). Germline CDR1 reads MNHEY; CDR2 reads SVGAGI. Trimming pared 8 bases from V and 3 bases from J, leaving 10 bases between. CDR3 length: 13 amino acids. Written as DNA, the CDR3 is TGTGCCAGCGGCTTGGGGGCTAATGAAAAACTGTTTTTT. This translates into CASGLGANEKLFF.